The 21 T cell receptor beta chains presented below share a single source sample, sequenced in a study of blood T cell repertoires in COVID-19. Sequencing was performed with immunoSEQ multiplex PCR; in TCRdb, only in-frame clones are kept and a portion is missing. Altogether approximately 200,000 clones are present, approximately 84% being singletons, with the ten largest covering more than 2.5%. Sequencing input: PBMCs or T cells enriched from blood (not recorded which). These receptor sequences come from a woman under 40 who had recovered from COVID-19.

The chain combines TRBV24-1 with TRBJ2-6; 8 bases are shared with TRBD1. Germline values: CDR1 KGHDR, CDR2 SFDVKD. The CDR3 length is 15 residues. After removal of 11 bases from V and 2 bases from J, the junction contained 7 bases not matched to a gene. CDR3 nucleotides: TGTGCCATCGGACAGGGCGGGGCTGGGGCCAACGTCCTGACTTTC. It encodes CAIGQGGAGANVLTF.

DNA of the CDR3: TGTGCCTGGAGGGGGCTAGGGGAGCTGTTTTTT. This encodes CAWRGLGELFF. The chain joins TRBV30 to TRBJ2-2, with a tentative D call TRBD1 (5 bases). The CDR3 runs to 11 residues. Germline CDR1 GTSNPN, CDR2 SVGIG (reference sequence). V was cut by 3 bases and J by 8 bases, with 7 bases left in between.

The chain carries TRBV2 and TRBJ2-7; tentatively, D is TRBD1 (6 bases). CDR1 and CDR2 from the germline V gene are SNHLY and FYNNEI. With 1 base removed from V and 4 bases from J, the gap between germline ends came to 11 bases. This CDR3 comprises 14 residues. The CDR3, as DNA: TGTGCCAGCAGTGAAGACAGGGCAGCGTACGAGCAGTACTTC. This codes for CASSEDRAAYEQYF.

The V gene is TRBV3-1 (or the pseudogene TRBV3-2), the J gene TRBJ1-2, with 9 bases lining up with TRBD1. CDR1 and CDR2 from the germline V gene are LGHDT and YNNKEL (reference sequence). With V trimmed by 3 bases and J by 7 bases, 18 bases remained unmatched. The CDR3 sequence is 18 residues long. The CDR3 DNA reads TGTGCCAGCAGCCATCCGGGACAGGGCCATGGTTTAGATCCTGGCTACACCTTC. Translated, it gives CASSHPGQGHGLDPGYTF.

The chain uses TRBV6-1 and TRBJ2-7; D gene ambiguous. The CDR3 loop spans 16 amino acids. Trimming cost V 0 bases and J 0 bases, with 12 bases left between them. Germline V lookup: CDR1 MNHNS, CDR2 SASEGT. The CDR3 loop is CASSEAAYLSSYEQYF. CDR3 DNA sequence: TGTGCCAGCAGTGAAGCTGCTTACTTGAGCTCCTACGAGCAGTACTTC.

V gene TRBV4-1 combines with J gene TRBJ1-3, with D unclear. The CDR3 length is 16 residues. V lost 3 bases, J lost 2 bases, and 14 bases lay in between. The V gene's germline CDR1 is MGHRA and CDR2 YSYEKL. The CDR3 region has the DNA TGCGCCAGCAGCCACATCGGTAAGGAGACTGGAAACACCATATATTTT. It specifies CASSHIGKETGNTIYF.

This chain joins TRBV9 and TRBJ2-7, with 9 bases that match TRBD2. CDR1 and CDR2 (germline): SGDLS, YYNGEE. The CDR3 sequence is 17 residues long. Trimming removed 0 bases from V and 6 bases from J; junction bases left unmatched: 13. In nucleotides, the CDR3 is TGTGCCAGCAGCGTAGACCTCATGGGCGGGAGGGCGGCCGAGCAGTACTTC. It translates to CASSVDLMGGRAAEQYF.

V gene TRBV5-1 combines with J gene TRBJ1-1, with 7 bases aligning to TRBD1. The CDR3 totals 15 residues. CDR1 and CDR2 from the germline V gene are SGHRS and YFSETQ. With 3 bases clipped from V and 1 base from J, the junction kept 6 bases outside the gene matches. The CDR3 sequence is CASSYPRGENTEAFF. CDR3 in DNA: TGCGCCAGCAGCTACCCCAGGGGGGAGAACACTGAAGCTTTCTTT.

The rearrangement joins TRBV10-3 to TRBJ1-2, with 9 bases fitting TRBD1. The CDR3 spans 16 residues. CDR1 and CDR2 from the germline V gene are ENHRY and SYGVKD. J gave up 5 bases and V 0 bases, and 7 bases lay outside the gene matches. The CDR3 spells CAISESPHDRGYGYTF. In nucleotides, the CDR3 is TGTGCCATCAGTGAGTCCCCTCACGACAGGGGGTATGGCTACACCTTC.

Notes on this clone: No conserved phenylalanine or tryptophan is present at the end of the CDR3, so a read error is the likely explanation. The DNA is omitted, as the CDR3 cannot be located on it reliably, and the CDR3 follows TCRdb's listing. The J gene is TRBJ2-7, the V gene TRBV18; no DNA check was done on the table's D call, TRBD1. Germline V gene lookup returns CDR1 KGHSH and CDR2 LQKENI. The CDR3 totals 13 residues, both ends included. CDR3 loop: CASSPSGQLSPYI.

The chain uses TRBV27 and TRBJ2-3, with a possible D match to TRBD2 (6 bases). Trimming left V 5 bases short and J 3 bases short, with 18 bases between. CDR3 size: 16 residues. Germline V lookup: CDR1 MNHEY, CDR2 SMNVEV (reference sequence). The CDR3 DNA sequence: TGTGCCAGCAGTGCTCGGTTTGCCGGGACTACAGATACGCAGTATTTT. It is translated as CASSARFAGTTDTQYF.

DNA for the CDR3: TGCGCCAGCAGCCTCAGGTGGGGGGATGAGCAGTTCTTC. This translates into CASSLRWGDEQFF. The chain uses TRBV4-1 and TRBJ2-1; TRBD2 might be the D (6 bases). Germline loops: CDR1 MGHRA, CDR2 YSYEKL. Trimming removed 4 bases from V and 8 bases from J, with 12 bases in between. The CDR3 length is 13 residues.

The chain carries TRBV6-2 or TRBV6-3 and TRBJ1-6; no firm D call. Germline CDR1 reads MNHEY; CDR2 reads SVGEGT. The CDR3 runs to 15 residues. The V end was cut by 6 bases, the J end by 7 bases, with 16 bases between. In nucleotides, the CDR3 is TGTGCCAGCAGCCGAGGCCTTTCGGGGAATTCACCCCTCCACTTT. Its protein is CASSRGLSGNSPLHF.

The rearrangement uses TRBV10-2 and TRBJ1-5; 7 bases map to TRBD1. Germline V gives CDR1 WSHSY, CDR2 SAAADI. The CDR3 spans 17 residues. The V segment lost 1 base and the J segment 2 bases; nucleotides outside the gene matches: 8. The CDR3 sequence: CASSEFRGGIGNQPQHF. In nucleotides, the CDR3 is TGCGCCAGCAGTGAGTTTAGAGGGGGCATCGGCAATCAGCCCCAGCATTTT.

V and J are TRBV4-2 and TRBJ2-1, with D hard to call. Trimming pared 2 bases from V and 9 bases from J, leaving 11 bases between. Germline CDR1 reads LGHNA; CDR2 reads YNFKEQ. CDR3 length equals 13 residues. In DNA, the CDR3 is TGTGCCAGCAGCCAACCGATGTGGAGTGAGCAGTTCTTC. Its protein product is CASSQPMWSEQFF.

The J gene is TRBJ2-5, the V gene TRBV5-1; the match to TRBD2 covers 9 bases. The CDR3 contains 18 residues. After removal of 4 bases from V and 4 bases from J, the junction contained 17 bases not matched to a gene. Germline V gene lookup returns CDR1 SGHRS and CDR2 YFSETQ. The CDR3 sequence is CASSPTRPGTSWLETQYF. CDR3 DNA sequence: TGCGCCAGCAGCCCTACCCGCCCCGGGACTAGCTGGTTAGAGACCCAGTACTTC.

This chain links TRBV7-9 with TRBJ1-1; 9 bases fit TRBD1. The ends lost 9 bases at V and 8 bases at J; junction bases unmatched: 10. CDR1 SEHNR and CDR2 FQNEAQ come from the germline V gene (reference sequence). This CDR3 comprises 13 residues. CDR3 loop: CASNDRGQGEAFF. Here the CDR3 DNA reads TGTGCCAGTAACGACCGCGGACAGGGGGAAGCTTTCTTT.

The V gene is TRBV3-1 (or the pseudogene TRBV3-2), the J gene TRBJ1-2; TRBD1 agrees at 7 bases. Germline V gene lookup returns CDR1 LGHDT and CDR2 YNNKEL (reference sequence). J lost 0 bases, V lost 2 bases, and 0 bases had no gene match. The CDR3 is made up of 14 amino acids. The CDR3 DNA follows: TGTGCCAGCAGCCAACAGGGGGCTAACTATGGCTACACCTTC. This sequence encodes CASSQQGANYGYTF.

Note on this clone: An end of the junction differs from the germline gene, which may be a read error. The chain links TRBV7-7 to TRBJ2-3; perhaps TRBD2 as D (7 bases). The CDR3 extends over 15 amino acids. CDR1 and CDR2 from the germline V gene are SSHAT and FNYEAQ (reference sequence). CDR3 protein: CASSVGGPISDTQYF. In DNA form, the CDR3 reads TGTGCTAGCAGCGTCGGGGGGCCCATTTCGGATACGCAGTATTTT.

The DNA for the CDR3 is TGTGCCAGCACCCTCCTACAGGGCACTGAAGCTTTCTTT. The encoded protein is CASTLLQGTEAFF. J is TRBJ1-1 and V is TRBV6-5, with D perhaps TRBD1 (6 bases). Germline-derived CDR1 and CDR2 are MNHEY and SVGAGI. The V and J ends lost 7 bases and 4 bases respectively, with 13 bases between them. This CDR3 has 13 residues.

The chain recombines TRBV4-2 with TRBJ2-7, with 10 bases matching TRBD2. CDR1 and CDR2 from the germline V gene are LGHNA and YNFKEQ. CDR3 length: 15 residues. Trimming took 2 bases from V and 2 from J; bases not matched to a gene: 3. The CDR3 is CASSQSSGSPYEQYF. For the CDR3, the DNA is TGTGCCAGCAGCCAATCTAGCGGGAGCCCCTACGAGCAGTACTTC.